This is a list of T cell receptor beta chains from one sample in a study of circulating and synovial CD4+ cells in juvenile arthritis. TCRdb's copy holds only in-frame clones and misses some; the assay was immunoSEQ multiplex PCR. The data show 34,000 or so clones, about 94% seen once. Sequenced material: CD4+ T cells from blood. The receptors were gathered from a human donor with juvenile idiopathic arthritis. Each CDR3 is given with its conserved first and last residue. The order of the fields is CDR3 length, D gene, clone size, J gene, V gene, CDR3 protein, CDR3 DNA. D genes are given only for firm matches. The listing skips clone size in some rows; elsewhere it reads once, few, many or a size class.

len: 14
d_gene: TRBD1
abundance: -
j_gene: TRBJ1-4
v_gene: TRBV9
CDR3aa: CASSVGTGGEKLFF
CDR3nt: TGTGCCAGCAGCGTTGGGACAGGAGGCGAAAAACTGTTTTTT

len: 13
d_gene: -
abundance: -
j_gene: TRBJ1-1
v_gene: TRBV6-5
CDR3aa: CASSSEVLGEAFF
CDR3nt: TGTGCCAGCAGCTCCGAGGTACTGGGTGAAGCTTTCTTT

len: 15
d_gene: TRBD2
abundance: -
j_gene: TRBJ2-7
v_gene: TRBV7-2
CDR3aa: CASSPPGGGRNEQYF
CDR3nt: TGTGCCAGCAGCCCTCCGGGAGGGGGTAGGAACGAGCAGTACTTC

len: 17
d_gene: TRBD1
abundance: -
j_gene: TRBJ1-2
v_gene: TRBV7-8
CDR3aa: CASSRLISRQGVDGYTF
CDR3nt: TGTGCCAGCAGCCGCCTAATCAGTCGGCAGGGGGTCGATGGCTACACCTTC

len: 13
d_gene: -
abundance: -
j_gene: TRBJ1-2
v_gene: TRBV27
CDR3aa: CASSLRGGKGYTF
CDR3nt: TGTGCCAGCAGTTTACGGGGAGGGAAGGGCTACACCTTC

len: 14
d_gene: -
abundance: once
j_gene: TRBJ2-1
v_gene: TRBV27
CDR3aa: CASRATGLSNEQFF
CDR3nt: TGTGCCAGCAGAGCCACAGGGTTAAGCAATGAGCAGTTCTTC

len: 13
d_gene: -
abundance: -
j_gene: TRBJ1-2
v_gene: TRBV6-5
CDR3aa: CASSRGWFYGYTF
CDR3nt: TGTGCCAGCAGTAGGGGTTGGTTCTATGGCTACACCTTC

len: 15
d_gene: TRBD1
abundance: -
j_gene: TRBJ1-2
v_gene: TRBV6-5
CDR3aa: CASSVPGQGFYGYTF
CDR3nt: TGTGCCAGCAGTGTACCGGGACAGGGATTCTATGGCTACACCTTC

len: 16
d_gene: -
abundance: -
j_gene: TRBJ2-7
v_gene: TRBV9
CDR3aa: CASSVGEKPKPHEQYF
CDR3nt: TGTGCCAGCAGCGTAGGAGAGAAACCTAAGCCCCACGAGCAGTACTTC

len: 15
d_gene: -
abundance: -
j_gene: TRBJ2-3
v_gene: TRBV7-2
CDR3aa: CASSLARVGSDTQYF
CDR3nt: TGTGCCAGCAGCTTAGCGAGGGTCGGGTCAGATACGCAGTATTTT

len: 13
d_gene: -
abundance: -
j_gene: TRBJ2-5
v_gene: TRBV7-2
CDR3aa: CASSLSRQETQYF
CDR3nt: TGTGCCAGCAGCCTTAGCCGGCAAGAGACCCAGTACTTC

len: 16
d_gene: -
abundance: once
j_gene: TRBJ2-7
v_gene: TRBV5-4
CDR3aa: CASSLVGAGKAYEQYF
CDR3nt: TGTGCCAGCAGCTTGGTAGGGGCAGGAAAAGCCTACGAGCAGTACTTC

len: 15
d_gene: TRBD2
abundance: -
j_gene: TRBJ2-3
v_gene: TRBV7-2
CDR3aa: CASRPHSGGTDTQYF
CDR3nt: TGTGCCAGCAGACCGCATAGCGGGGGGACAGATACGCAGTATTTT

len: 16
d_gene: TRBD1
abundance: -
j_gene: TRBJ2-7
v_gene: TRBV2
CDR3aa: CASTPRGQGHSYEQYF
CDR3nt: TGTGCCAGCACCCCTAGGGGACAGGGCCATTCTTACGAGCAGTACTTC

len: 15
d_gene: -
abundance: few
j_gene: TRBJ1-4
v_gene: TRBV5-1
CDR3aa: CASSFLTGVKEKLFF
CDR3nt: TGCGCCAGCAGCTTTTTGACAGGAGTAAAAGAAAAACTGTTTTTT

len: 14
d_gene: -
abundance: -
j_gene: TRBJ1-2
v_gene: TRBV6-1
CDR3aa: CASSASRVNYGYTF
CDR3nt: TGTGCCAGCAGCGCTTCGAGGGTTAACTATGGCTACACCTTC

len: 12
d_gene: -
abundance: -
j_gene: TRBJ1-1
v_gene: TRBV4-3
CDR3aa: CASSQDSAEAFF
CDR3nt: TGCGCCAGCAGCCAAGATAGCGCTGAAGCTTTCTTT

len: 15
d_gene: -
abundance: -
j_gene: TRBJ2-5
v_gene: TRBV4-1
CDR3aa: CASSQEGGGVETQYF
CDR3nt: TGCGCCAGCAGCCAAGAGGGAGGGGGTGTCGAGACCCAGTACTTC

len: 15
d_gene: -
abundance: -
j_gene: TRBJ1-1
v_gene: TRBV6-5
CDR3aa: CASSYFRGASTEAFF
CDR3nt: TGTGCCAGCAGTTACTTCCGGGGGGCGAGCACTGAAGCTTTCTTT

len: 17
d_gene: TRBD2
abundance: -
j_gene: TRBJ2-3
v_gene: TRBV4-2
CDR3aa: CASSLSTSGGAGDTQYF
CDR3nt: TGTGCCAGCAGCCTCTCGACTAGCGGGGGGGCCGGAGATACGCAGTATTTT

len: 12
d_gene: -
abundance: -
j_gene: TRBJ1-3
v_gene: TRBV19
CDR3aa: CASSIYGNTIYF
CDR3nt: TGTGCCAGTAGTATTTATGGAAACACCATATATTTT

len: 15
d_gene: -
abundance: -
j_gene: TRBJ1-2
v_gene: TRBV7-2
CDR3aa: CASSLTEGGGYGYTF
CDR3nt: TGTGCCAGCAGCTTAACCGAAGGGGGGGGCTATGGCTACACCTTC

len: 10
d_gene: -
abundance: -
j_gene: TRBJ2-3
v_gene: TRBV9
CDR3aa: CASLTYTQYF
CDR3nt: TGTGCCAGCTTGACATATACGCAGTATTTT

len: 15
d_gene: TRBD2
abundance: -
j_gene: TRBJ2-1
v_gene: TRBV7-3
CDR3aa: CASSPGGSSYNEQFF
CDR3nt: TGTGCCAGCAGCCCGGGGGGAAGCTCCTACAATGAGCAGTTCTTC

len: 13
d_gene: -
abundance: -
j_gene: TRBJ2-7
v_gene: TRBV29-1
CDR3aa: CSVSLAADWEQYF
CDR3nt: TGCAGCGTTTCTCTAGCTGCCGATTGGGAGCAGTACTTC

len: 15
d_gene: -
abundance: -
j_gene: TRBJ1-5
v_gene: TRBV7-2
CDR3aa: CASSPAGVPNQPQHF
CDR3nt: TGTGCCAGCAGCCCCGCAGGGGTTCCGAATCAGCCCCAGCATTTT

len: 18
d_gene: TRBD1
abundance: -
j_gene: TRBJ2-7
v_gene: TRBV18
CDR3aa: CASSPLSGRPGQLYEQYF
CDR3nt: TGTGCCAGCTCACCCCTCAGCGGTCGACCGGGACAGCTCTACGAGCAGTACTTC

len: 17
d_gene: -
abundance: -
j_gene: TRBJ2-2
v_gene: TRBV5-4
CDR3aa: CASSVTPLDSYTGELFF
CDR3nt: TGTGCCAGCAGCGTGACACCGTTGGACTCGTACACCGGGGAGCTGTTTTTT

len: 14
d_gene: -
abundance: -
j_gene: TRBJ1-1
v_gene: TRBV9
CDR3aa: CASSVGTLNTEAFF
CDR3nt: TGTGCCAGCAGCGTCGGGACACTGAACACTGAAGCTTTCTTT

len: 14
d_gene: -
abundance: -
j_gene: TRBJ2-6
v_gene: TRBV6-4
CDR3aa: CASSAESGANVLTF
CDR3nt: TGTGCCAGCAGTGCAGAATCTGGGGCCAACGTCCTGACTTTC